Each of the 8 T cell receptor beta chains below was sequenced from the same sample in a study of blood T cell repertoires in COVID-19. Profiling relied on immunoSEQ multiplex PCR, and the TCRdb table lists in-frame clones only, not all of them. The sample includes over 250,000 clones, 70% to 90% seen only once; the top ten take 11%. Specimen: peripheral blood. The receptors come from a woman in her 70s with acute or convalescent COVID-19.

J is TRBJ2-1 and V is TRBV11-2; 7 bases map to TRBD2. Trimming removed 7 bases from V and 2 bases from J; junction bases left unmatched: 2. CDR3 length: 13 amino acids. CDR1 and CDR2 (germline): SGHAT, FQNNGV. CDR3 region: CASTSGTYNEQFF. Here the CDR3 DNA reads TGTGCCAGCACTAGCGGTACCTACAATGAGCAGTTCTTC. Full variable domain (remainder filled in from reference TRBV11-2 and TRBJ2-1): EAGVAQSPRYKIIEKRQSVAFWCNPISGHATLYWYQQILGQGPKLLIQFQNNGVVDDSQLPKDRFSAERLKGVDSTLKIQPAKLEDSAVYLCASTSGTYNEQFFGPGTRLTVL.

This chain links TRBV5-1 with TRBJ1-3; the D gene is possibly TRBD1 (6 bases). Trimming shortened V by 0 bases and J by 0 bases, and 10 bases separated the two germline ends. From germline, CDR1 is SGHRS and CDR2 YFSETQ. The CDR3 is made up of 16 amino acids. CDR3 in DNA: TGCGCCAGCAGCTTGGCAACAGGGAGCTCTGGAAACACCATATATTTT. Translation: CASSLATGSSGNTIYF.

This clone occurred a few times. This chain uses TRBV12-3 or TRBV12-4 with TRBJ1-2; TRBD1 aligns across 9 bases. The CDR3 sequence is 13 residues long. The V and J ends lost 6 bases and 4 bases, in that order; junction bases with no gene match: 3. The CDR3 DNA reads as TGTGCCAGCAGGGGACAGGGCACCTATGGCTACACCTTC. The encoded protein is CASRGQGTYGYTF.

V gene TRBV3-1 (or the pseudogene TRBV3-2) combines with J gene TRBJ1-1; weak D call: TRBD1 (5 bases). The V end lost 5 bases, the J end lost 1 base, and 17 bases lay between the germline ends. CDR1 is LGHDT and CDR2 is YNNKEL in the germline V gene (reference sequence). The CDR3 is made up of 16 amino acids. CDR3 amino acids: CASSSFQGNQNTEAFF. The CDR3 nucleotides are TGTGCCAGCAGCTCATTCCAGGGAAACCAGAACACTGAAGCTTTCTTT.

This clone was found once. The chain uses TRBV7-6 and TRBJ1-1; 7 positions match TRBD1. V was pared by 5 bases and J by 7 bases, with 1 base of the junction left unmatched. The CDR3 contains 11 residues. The germline V gene encodes CDR1 SGHVS and CDR2 FNYEAQ. The CDR3 coding sequence is TGTGCCAGCAGCAGGACAGGTGAAGCTTTCTTT. Its translation: CASSRTGEAFF.

The V call is TRBV7-8, the J call TRBJ1-4; no clear D gene. The CDR3 sequence is 12 residues long. Germline lookup yields CDR1 SGHVS and CDR2 FQNEAQ. The V end lost 5 bases, the J end lost 11 bases, and 12 bases lay between the germline ends. The CDR3 DNA follows: TGTGCCAGCAGCCCCGCGTCCGGGAAACTGTTTTTT. It specifies CASSPASGKLFF.

This clone was detected a few times. V gene TRBV19 combines with J gene TRBJ1-6; 7 nucleotides line up with TRBD1. The length of the CDR3 is 14 residues. V was clipped by 4 bases and J by 8 bases; unmatched bases: 5. CDR1 is LNHDA, CDR2 SQIVND, per germline (reference sequence). The CDR3 DNA is TGTGCCAGTAGTAACAGGGGAAGGGATTCACCCCTCCACTTT. Encoded protein: CASSNRGRDSPLHF.

The chain joins TRBV19 to TRBJ1-2; TRBD1 matches 7 bases. This CDR3 comprises 13 residues. Germline CDR1 LNHDA, CDR2 SQIVND (reference sequence). With 6 bases clipped from V and 7 bases from J, the junction kept 8 bases outside the gene matches. DNA for the CDR3: TGTGCCAGTAGGGTGAATGACAGGGCTGGCTACACCTTC. Amino acids: CASRVNDRAGYTF.